The rows below give T cell receptor beta chains drawn from one sample of a study of vaccination and CD4 T cells after COVID-19. TCRdb independently ran MiXCR on the PCR reads; one entry per CDR3 protein. The sample holds around 26,000 distinct CDR3 sequences, about 40% seen once. Their cognate antigens are unknown. The sequencing input was CD4+ T cells from blood, cultured in vitro. The origin of the receptors is a human donor who had recovered from COVID-19. Each CDR3 is given with its conserved first and last residue. A D gene is named only where the DNA matches it firmly.

CASNPGQIYEQYF | TRBD1 | TRBV28
CASSWETGSGYTF | TRBD1 | TRBV5-5
CASPERTSYNSPLHF | NA | TRBV6-4
CATSRRDTEAFF | NA | TRBV15
CASSPGGARQPQHF | TRBD1 | TRBV11-2
CASSFGGNYEQYF | NA | TRBV12-3/TRBV12-4
CSVNARQFEQFF | NA | TRBV29-1
CSARTTGMLSYEQYF | NA | TRBV20-1
CASSRQQGSEQYF | TRBD1 | TRBV7-7
CASLSNYGYTF | NA | TRBV28
CASSYSSLGGSYEQYF | NA | TRBV6-5
CAISEQGLNTEAFF | NA | TRBV10-3
CASSYSGGPGFAQYF | NA | TRBV6-5
CASSFVTDTQYF | NA | TRBV7-9
CASSDRRGFNEGYTF | NA | TRBV2
CASSLHPPDRNEAFF | NA | TRBV28
CAIEYLNSGADVLTF | NA | TRBV24-1
CASSLGTGNTGELFF | TRBD1 | TRBV5-1
CASSPIGAREQYF | NA | TRBV18
CASSPKTAPYEQYF | NA | TRBV7-7
CASSQAGTTNSPLHF | NA | TRBV7-3
CLVRGPSLNNEQFF | NA | TRBV27
CASRGAFTEAFF | NA | TRBV6-1
CASSQERRAGGYTF | NA | TRBV14
CASSRDLKRGETQYF | NA | TRBV28
CASSYLPPTRGRFIYEQYF | TRBD1 | TRBV6-5
CASSIGRANTGELFF | NA | TRBV19
CATSDAPGSGDTQYF | NA | TRBV24-1
CASSVDSGSQPQHF | NA | TRBV21-1
CASSHLLGGYTF | NA | TRBV11-3
CSARDRVSQETQYF | NA | TRBV20-1
CASSLNRDYGNQPQHF | NA | TRBV6-2/TRBV6-3
CAISESGTANTEAFF | TRBD1 | TRBV10-3
CAWSGQDNQPQHF | TRBD1 | TRBV30
CASSLAGLAGIDEQYF | TRBD2 | TRBV28
CASRTSDTQYF | NA | TRBV11-3
CATEDTKNTGELFF | NA | TRBV10-3
CASSSPRDSALSSYEQYF | TRBD1 | TRBV28
CSARGGAGNTIYF | NA | TRBV20-1
CASSLVTGGNEQFF | TRBD1 | TRBV11-2
CASRGQGGSYGYTF | TRBD1 | TRBV11-3
CASSFTDRGDYEQYF | TRBD1 | TRBV12-3/TRBV12-4
CASSSPPGQPQHF | NA | TRBV28
CASSLRGGEGAFF | NA | TRBV5-1
CASSPGTTRYGYTF | NA | TRBV6-1
CASSPFLEYDGTEAFF | NA | TRBV18
CASSPTPGGSTDTQYF | NA | TRBV5-1
CASSPRGGWNTGELFF | NA | TRBV7-3
CASSFEGQGGTDTQYF | NA | TRBV12-3/TRBV12-4
CASSIDRQETQYF | NA | TRBV7-9
CAISEAYLTGNGYTF | TRBD1 | TRBV10-3
CSATSGGAGETQYF | TRBD2 | TRBV20-1
CATSDPGTDQETQYF | TRBD1 | TRBV24-1
CASSLVGGVREAFF | NA | TRBV7-2
CASIGAMNTEAFF | NA | TRBV19
CASSLVVSGGNYEQYF | TRBD2 | TRBV7-2
CATSDGGYSNQPQHF | NA | TRBV24-1
CASSGGGVYRDSNQPQHF | NA | TRBV6-1